In its sample, the clone carrying this T cell receptor (beta chain) was seen once. This CDR3 is built from 13 residues. Trimming took off 4 bases at V and 5 bases at J, with 11 bases between the two ends. CDR1 and CDR2 from the germline V gene are LGHDT and YNNKEL (reference sequence). This specimen comes from a study of blood T cell repertoires in COVID-19. Study summary: The United States, Italy and Spain supplied acute and convalescent COVID-19 samples. PBMCs, B-cell-depleted T cells, or T cells provided the cDNA or gDNA that made up the material.

The data were produced by immunoSEQ multiplex PCR, yet TCRdb's version contains in-frame clones alone and is incomplete. The table includes about 52,000 clones, 85% to 90% detected once. The chain employs TRBV3-1 (or the pseudogene TRBV3-2) and TRBJ1-1; the D gene is possibly TRBD1 (5 bases). Sequencing was carried out using peripheral blood. The source is a man aged 60 to 69 with active COVID-19. For the CDR3, the DNA is TGTGCCAGCAGCCGGGGTGGGGGGACTGAAGCTTTCTTT. Its translation: CASSRGGGTEAFF.